A single sample is the source of the 16 T cell receptor beta chains below, sequenced in a study of blood T cell repertoires in COVID-19. TCRdb keeps only in-frame clones here, not all; method: immunoSEQ multiplex PCR. The data show about 190,000 clones, 80% to 90% seen once. The material sequenced was peripheral blood. The receptors derive from a man in his 70s with active or convalescent COVID-19.

The rearrangement uses TRBV5-4 and TRBJ2-6; 9 bases align to TRBD2. CDR1 SGHNT and CDR2 YYREEE come from the germline V gene (reference sequence). The ends lost 7 bases at V and 1 base at J; junction bases unmatched: 6. The CDR3 has 16 amino acids. The DNA of the CDR3 is TGTGCCAGCCGGTCGCTAGCGGGATCTGGGGCCAACGTCCTGACTTTC. The encoded protein is CASRSLAGSGANVLTF.

Regarding this clone: The same CDR3 is also encoded by other DNA sequences in this sample. The chain has TRBV3-1 (or the pseudogene TRBV3-2) and TRBJ1-1; tentatively, D is TRBD1 (6 bases). Germline V lookup: CDR1 LGHDT, CDR2 YNNKEL (reference sequence). V dropped 3 bases and J dropped 0 bases, with 8 bases sitting between them. This CDR3 spans 14 amino acids. CDR3 bases: TGTGCCAGCAGCCAGGGACAAATGAACACTGAAGCTTTCTTT. It encodes CASSQGQMNTEAFF.

The J gene is TRBJ1-4, the V gene TRBV6-6, with a weak D call TRBD1 (5 bases). The CDR3 consists of 14 residues. Trimming pared 5 bases from V and 7 bases from J, leaving 14 bases between. CDR1 and CDR2 from the germline V gene are MNHNY and SVGAGI (reference sequence). The CDR3: CASSRKGRLEKLFF. The CDR3 DNA reads TGTGCCAGCAGTCGAAAGGGGAGGCTTGAAAAACTGTTTTTT.

The chain employs TRBV3-1 (or the pseudogene TRBV3-2) and TRBJ2-7; 11 nucleotides line up with TRBD2. Germline values: CDR1 LGHDT, CDR2 YNNKEL (reference sequence). The CDR3 consists of 14 residues. V was clipped by 1 base and J by 7 bases; unmatched bases: 3. CDR3 nucleotides: TGTGCCAGCAGCCAAGGGCTAGCGGGGGGAGAGCAGTACTTC. Translating gives CASSQGLAGGEQYF.

This chain joins TRBV7-2 and TRBJ2-1; TRBD2 is a possible D gene (5 bases). Per germline, CDR1 SGHTA and CDR2 FQGNSA. The V end lost 2 bases, the J end lost 7 bases, and 9 bases lay between the germline ends. The CDR3 has 13 residues. This chain's CDR3 is CASSLPTGNEQFF. CDR3 coding DNA: TGTGCCAGCAGCTTACCGACGGGGAATGAGCAGTTCTTC.

The V and J genes are TRBV21-1 and TRBJ2-1; TRBD2, the D gene given by the table, was not confirmed from the DNA. TRBV21-1 is a known pseudogene. The CDR3 spans 16 residues. The CDR3 loop reads CASREVGRADSNEQFF. In nucleotides, the CDR3 is TGTGCCAGCAGAGAAGTCGGGAGGGCCGATTCCAATGAGCAGTTCTTC.

V gene TRBV7-2 combines with J gene TRBJ2-3, with unresolved D. This CDR3 contains 14 residues. From germline, CDR1 is SGHTA and CDR2 FQGNSA. V shed 5 bases and J shed 1 base, with 10 bases lying between them. CDR3 residues: CASSLGFGTDTQYF. In DNA, the CDR3 is TGTGCCAGCAGCCTAGGTTTCGGCACAGATACGCAGTATTTT. The full variable domain, its missing parts supplied by reference TRBV7-2 and TRBJ2-3, is GAGVSQSPSNKVTEKGKDVELRCDPISGHTALYWYRQSLGQGLEFLIYFQGNSAPDKSGLPSDRFSAERTGGSVSTLTIQRTQQEDSAVYLCASSLGFGTDTQYFGPGTRLTVL.

The J gene is TRBJ2-6, the V gene TRBV11-2; 7 bases match TRBD2. CDR1 is SGHAT, CDR2 FQNNGV, per germline. The CDR3 consists of 16 residues. V lost 1 base, J lost 2 bases, and 2 bases stayed unmatched. CDR3 residues: CASSLVRGAGANVLTF. The DNA for the CDR3 is TGTGCCAGCAGCTTAGTACGGGGGGCTGGGGCCAACGTCCTGACTTTC. Full variable domain (rest looked up from reference TRBV11-2 and TRBJ2-6): EAGVAQSPRYKIIEKRQSVAFWCNPISGHATLYWYQQILGQGPKLLIQFQNNGVVDDSQLPKDRFSAERLKGVDSTLKIQPAKLEDSAVYLCASSLVRGAGANVLTFGAGSRLTVL.

J is TRBJ1-5 and V is TRBV6-4; 11 nucleotides align to TRBD1. V gave up 0 bases and J gave up 5 bases; unmatched junction bases: 9. The V gene's germline CDR1 is MRHNA and CDR2 SNTAGT. The CDR3 has 18 residues. This CDR3 is CASSDSKLDRGRDQPQHF. In DNA form, the CDR3 reads TGTGCCAGCAGTGACTCCAAACTGGACAGGGGGCGAGATCAGCCCCAGCATTTT.

V usage is TRBV27 and J usage is TRBJ2-3; possible D gene TRBD1, 5 bases. Germline CDR1 MNHEY, CDR2 SMNVEV (reference sequence). The ends were cut back, 2 bases at V and 4 bases at J, with 16 bases in the middle. The CDR3 contains 16 residues. CDR3 in DNA: TGTGCCAGCAGTTTACTTGGCAGGGTGCGGTCAGATACGCAGTATTTT. Its protein is CASSLLGRVRSDTQYF.

CDR3 DNA: TGTGCCAGCAACCAGGGGCGGCAAGAGACCCAGTACTTC. Translation: CASNQGRQETQYF. V gene TRBV2 combines with J gene TRBJ2-5; the D gene is possibly TRBD1 (6 bases). This CDR3 has 13 amino acids. V shed 7 bases and J shed 2 bases, with 11 bases lying between them. Germline V lookup: CDR1 SNHLY, CDR2 FYNNEI.

The chain links TRBV28 to TRBJ2-7; 7 positions agree with TRBD2. V lost 7 bases and J lost 4; bases outside the gene matches: 10. CDR1 and CDR2 (germline): MDHEN, SYDVKM. The CDR3 is made up of 14 amino acids. CDR3 residues: CASNPLGGVYEQYF. CDR3 sequence (DNA): TGTGCCAGCAATCCACTGGGGGGGGTATACGAGCAGTACTTC.

V is TRBV6-5 and J is TRBJ1-6; D is unclear. This CDR3 region has 16 residues. Per the germline V gene, CDR1 is MNHEY and CDR2 is SVGAGI. V was clipped by 4 bases and J by 8 bases, with 18 bases between them. This CDR3 reads CASSSRGLIQDSPLHF. The CDR3 bases are TGTGCCAGCAGTTCTCGAGGGTTGATCCAAGATTCACCCCTCCACTTT.

This chain connects TRBV28 to TRBJ2-5, with 8 bases matching TRBD2. The ends lost 10 bases at V and 3 bases at J; junction bases unmatched: 10. In germline, CDR1 is MDHEN, CDR2 SYDVKM. This CDR3 region has 14 residues. The CDR3 region has the DNA TGTGCCACTCAATCTGCGGGGGGTAAAGAGACCCAGTACTTC. This encodes CATQSAGGKETQYF.

The chain combines TRBV6-5 with TRBJ1-1, with a tentative D call TRBD1 (6 bases). Germline V gene sequence: CDR1 MNHEY, CDR2 SVGAGI. CDR3 length: 12 amino acids. V was cut by 6 bases and J by 11 bases, with 16 bases left in between. For the CDR3, the DNA is TGTGCCAGCAGAACGACAGGATGGAGGGCTTTCTTT. It yields the protein CASRTTGWRAFF.

This clone was counted a single time. The CDR3 nucleotides are TGCGCCAGCAGCTTGGGACAGGGGGGGAATTCACCCCTCCACTTT. Its translation is CASSLGQGGNSPLHF. The chain carries TRBV5-1 and TRBJ1-6, with 9 positions matching TRBD1. The CDR3 has 15 residues. Germline V gives CDR1 SGHRS, CDR2 YFSETQ. Unmatched junction bases numbered 2, after V lost 0 bases and J lost 7 bases. Variable domain in full (rest from reference TRBV5-1 and TRBJ1-6): KAGVTQTPRYLIKTRGQQVTLSCSPISGHRSVSWYQQTPGQGLQFLFEYFSETQRNKGNFPGRFSGRQFSNSRSEMNVSTLELGDSALYLCASSLGQGGNSPLHFGNGTRLTVT.